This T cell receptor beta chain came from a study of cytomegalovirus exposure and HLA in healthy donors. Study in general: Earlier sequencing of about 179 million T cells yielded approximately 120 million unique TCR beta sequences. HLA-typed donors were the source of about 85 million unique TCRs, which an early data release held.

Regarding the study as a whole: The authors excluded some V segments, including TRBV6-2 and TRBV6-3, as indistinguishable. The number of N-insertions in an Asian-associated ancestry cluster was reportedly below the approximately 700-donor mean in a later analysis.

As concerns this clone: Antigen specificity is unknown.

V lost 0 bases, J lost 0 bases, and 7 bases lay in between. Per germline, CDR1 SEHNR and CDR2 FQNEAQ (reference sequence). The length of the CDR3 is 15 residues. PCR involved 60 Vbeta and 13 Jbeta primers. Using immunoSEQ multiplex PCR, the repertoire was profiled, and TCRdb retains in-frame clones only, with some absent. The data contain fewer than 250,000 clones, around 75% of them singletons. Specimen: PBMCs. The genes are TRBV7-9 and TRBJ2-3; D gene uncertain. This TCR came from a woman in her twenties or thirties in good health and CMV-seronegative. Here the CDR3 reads CASSLAATSTDTQYF. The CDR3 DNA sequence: TGTGCCAGCAGCTTAGCAGCCACTAGCACAGATACGCAGTATTTT.